The source of this T cell receptor (beta chain) is a study of CD8 T cells in Susac syndrome. TCR beta from blood CD8+ and CD4+ T cells was sequenced. Germline lookup yields CDR1 LNHNV and CDR2 YYDKDF (reference sequence). V was pared by 5 bases and J by 3 bases, with 7 bases between. This CDR3 has 12 amino acids. Reverse transcription of roughly 0.45 to 1 ug RNA was performed with random hexamers. Amplification of TCR beta CDR3 by immunoSEQ multiplex PCR spanned 54 Vbeta and 13 Jbeta. MiXCR was run by TCRdb on the immunoSEQ multiplex PCR reads, yielding one entry per CDR3 protein. The data hold about 300,000 distinct CDR3 sequences, with 65% to 90% observed a single time.

The source material was CD8+ T cells from PBMCs. The rearrangement joins TRBV15 to TRBJ2-5; D gene unclear. The clonotype was recovered from a human donor with multiple sclerosis. The chain's CDR3 is CATSRPEETQYF. CDR3 in DNA: TGTGCCACCAGCCGACCAGAAGAGACCCAGTACTTC.